The present TCR beta chain was sequenced within a study of blood T cells in healthy people across ages. Study findings and constraints: Unknown CMV status may confound age-related changes in expanded clones.

To note about this clonotype: The antigen remains unidentified.

They isolated at least 7 million PBMCs from each sample. The authors ran a second PCR of roughly 6 to 12 cycles using a sample-barcoded 5' primer and a J-beta primer mix. TCRdb called the 5' RACE reads again in MiXCR, with one record for every CDR3 protein. Among fewer than 2 million distinct CDR3 sequences, 30% to 40% were seen once, and the ten largest hold under 30%. Trimming pared 3 bases from V and 2 bases from J, leaving 13 bases between. Germline CDR1 and CDR2: MDHEN and SYDVKM. The CDR3 has 15 amino acids. The sample was blood. The clonotype originates from a human donor in good health. This chain links TRBV28 with TRBJ2-5; tentatively, D is TRBD1 (6 bases). CDR3 DNA: TGTGCCAGCAGTTTCGTCAGGACAGAGCAAGAGACCCAGTACTTC. Translated: CASSFVRTEQETQYF.